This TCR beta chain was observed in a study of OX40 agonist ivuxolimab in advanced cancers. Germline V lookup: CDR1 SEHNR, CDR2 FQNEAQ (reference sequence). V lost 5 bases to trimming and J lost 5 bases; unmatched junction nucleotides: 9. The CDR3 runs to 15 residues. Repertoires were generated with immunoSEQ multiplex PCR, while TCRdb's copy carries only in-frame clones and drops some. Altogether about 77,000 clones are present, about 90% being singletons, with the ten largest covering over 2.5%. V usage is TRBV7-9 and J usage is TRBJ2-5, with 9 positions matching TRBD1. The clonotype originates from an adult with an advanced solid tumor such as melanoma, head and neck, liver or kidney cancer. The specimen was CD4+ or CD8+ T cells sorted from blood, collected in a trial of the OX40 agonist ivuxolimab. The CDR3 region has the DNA TGTGCCAGCAGCCCGGGGGACAGGGAGGGTGAGACCCAGTACTTC. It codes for CASSPGDREGETQYF.